The 24 T cell receptor beta chains below all came from one sample that was sequenced in a study of CD8 T cells in Susac syndrome. RNA amounts of about 0.5 to 1 ug underwent reverse transcription with random hexamers. TCRdb reprocessed the immunoSEQ multiplex PCR reads with MiXCR, giving one entry per CDR3 protein. Of approximately 230,000 distinct CDR3 sequences in the sample, around 95% were seen once. The sequenced material came from CD4+ T cells from PBMCs. The receptors stem from a human donor with multiple sclerosis.

The gene calls are TRBV5-1 and TRBJ1-6; 8 positions agree with TRBD1. Germline V gene sequence: CDR1 SGHRS, CDR2 YFSETQ. With 0 bases clipped from V and 7 bases from J, the junction kept 6 bases outside the gene matches. The CDR3 extends over 16 amino acids. The CDR3 DNA reads as TGCGCCAGCAGCTTGGGCAGACAGGGGATCAATTCACCCCTCCACTTT. Its translation: CASSLGRQGINSPLHF.

The chain joins TRBV18 to TRBJ2-3; D call uncertain. Trimming shortened V by 4 bases and J by 5 bases, and 4 bases separated the two germline ends. The germline V gene has CDR1 KGHSH and CDR2 LQKENI. This CDR3 has 11 amino acids. CDR3 region: CASSHGDTQYF. The CDR3 DNA sequence: TGTGCCAGCTCACACGGAGATACGCAGTATTTT.

The CDR3 loop is CASGDSSSVEFF. The CDR3 bases are TGCGCCAGCGGGGACAGTTCGTCTGTGGAGTTCTTC. The chain joins TRBV23-1 to TRBJ2-1, with 7 bases lining up with TRBD1. TRBV23-1 is marked as an open reading frame, function uncertain. Trimming removed 8 bases from V and 14 bases from J; junction bases left unmatched: 12. The CDR3 is made up of 12 amino acids.

The sample holds one count of this clonotype. The chain couples TRBV20-1 to TRBJ1-2; weak D call: TRBD1 (6 bases). V was trimmed by 3 bases and J by 1 base, leaving 15 bases between them. The CDR3 loop spans 15 amino acids. Germline CDR1 and CDR2: DFQATT and SNEGSKA (reference sequence). In DNA form, the CDR3 reads TGCAGTGCTAGGCCCCGGACAGACTATAACTATGGCTACACCTTC. Translation: CSARPRTDYNYGYTF.

J is TRBJ1-1 and V is TRBV29-1; D remains ambiguous. V lost 7 bases, J lost 6 bases, and 9 bases lay in between. The CDR3 has 10 residues. Germline lookup yields CDR1 SQVTM and CDR2 ANQGSEA. Here the CDR3 reads CSATTPEAFF. CDR3 bases: TGCAGCGCAACGACCCCTGAAGCTTTCTTT.

V and J are TRBV10-3 and TRBJ1-2; D ambiguous. Germline CDR1 is ENHRY and CDR2 is SYGVKD. Trimming stripped 1 base from V and 1 base from J, with 7 bases between. This CDR3 region has 14 residues. CDR3 residues: CAISEWQINYGYTF. The CDR3 DNA reads TGTGCCATCAGTGAGTGGCAGATTAACTATGGCTACACCTTC.

Concerning this clonotype: At one end, the junction sequence differs from germline, possibly due to a read error. The rearrangement joins TRBV6-5 to TRBJ2-5, with TRBD1 matching 7 bases. The V gene's germline CDR1 is MNHEY and CDR2 SVGAGI. The CDR3 totals 17 residues. The CDR3 here is CAGSYSISDRLRETQYF. CDR3 sequence (DNA): TGTGCCGGCAGTTACTCGATTTCGGACAGGTTGCGAGAGACCCAGTACTTC.

The chain uses TRBV5-6 and TRBJ1-1; 9 bases are a match to TRBD1. Germline V gene lookup returns CDR1 SGHDT and CDR2 YYEEEE. Trimming at V came to 4 bases and at J to 5 bases, leaving 9 bases not matched to a gene. The CDR3 extends over 15 amino acids. The CDR3 coding sequence is TGTGCCAGCAGCCCGAAGGGACAGGGAATAACTGAAGCTTTCTTT. It translates to CASSPKGQGITEAFF. Drawing the rest from reference TRBV5-6 and TRBJ1-1, the complete variable domain is DAGVTQSPTHLIKTRGQQVTLRCSPKSGHDTVSWYQQALGQGPQFIFQYYEEEERQRGNFPDRFSGHQFPNYSSELNVNALLLGDSALYLCASSPKGQGITEAFFGQGTRLTVV.

The rearrangement links TRBV30 to TRBJ1-1; D gene unclear. Germline loops: CDR1 GTSNPN, CDR2 SVGIG (reference sequence). V gave up 0 bases and J gave up 2 bases, with 7 bases separating them. The CDR3 consists of 13 residues. DNA of the CDR3: TGTGCCTGGAGTGTAACGCAAAACACTGAAGCTTTCTTT. It translates to CAWSVTQNTEAFF.

The CDR3 nucleotides are TGTGCCAGCAGCTTAAGCAACCAGGGGGCGGCTGAAGCTTTCTTT. Amino acids: CASSLSNQGAAEAFF. This sequence joins TRBV5-6 and TRBJ1-1, with 8 bases identical to TRBD1. Per germline, CDR1 SGHDT and CDR2 YYEEEE. The CDR3 is made up of 15 amino acids. The ends lost 2 bases at V and 6 bases at J; junction bases unmatched: 9.

The chain joins TRBV5-4 to TRBJ2-7; 7 nucleotides agree with TRBD1. Germline CDR1 SGHNT, CDR2 YYREEE (reference sequence). The CDR3 runs 13 residues. V lost 2 bases, J lost 2 bases, and 1 base stayed unmatched. CDR3 region: CASSFGTAYEQYF. The CDR3 region has the DNA TGTGCCAGCAGCTTTGGGACAGCCTACGAGCAGTACTTC.

V gene TRBV5-1 combines with J gene TRBJ2-1; D perhaps matches TRBD1 (5 bases). In germline, CDR1 is SGHRS, CDR2 YFSETQ. Trimming cost V 5 bases and J 8 bases, with 20 bases left between them. The CDR3 spans 15 residues. CDR3 bases: TGCGCCAGCAGGATGAGTAGTACAGGTAGGGATGAGCAGTTCTTC. Translating it yields CASRMSSTGRDEQFF.

J is TRBJ1-2 and V is TRBV2; D remains ambiguous. Trimming shortened V by 4 bases and J by 3 bases, and 15 bases separated the two germline ends. Germline loops: CDR1 SNHLY, CDR2 FYNNEI. This CDR3 has 15 amino acids. CDR3 sequence reads: CASSAEEGSDYGYTF. In DNA form, the CDR3 reads TGTGCCAGCAGTGCAGAAGAAGGGTCTGACTATGGCTACACCTTC.

This sequence joins TRBV4-1 and TRBJ2-7; tentatively, D is TRBD1 or TRBD2 (5 bases each). Germline CDR1 reads MGHRA; CDR2 reads YSYEKL. The CDR3 length is 14 residues. Trimming took 11 bases from V and 4 from J, leaving 21 bases between them. CDR3 DNA sequence: TGCGCCTCCCGGGGCCAGACAAAGGATTACGAGCAGTACTTC. Translating gives CASRGQTKDYEQYF.

The rearrangement uses TRBV5-4 and TRBJ2-5; TRBD2 matches at 14 bases. The J segment lost 4 bases and the V segment lost 5 bases, leaving 4 bases of the junction unmatched. CDR1 is SGHNT and CDR2 is YYREEE in the germline V gene (reference sequence). This CDR3 spans 15 amino acids. Here the CDR3 DNA reads TGTGCCAGCAGACCCGGGACTAGCGGGAGAGAGACCCAGTACTTC. This gives the protein CASRPGTSGRETQYF.

This clonotype was observed a few times. This chain uses TRBV6-5 with TRBJ2-5, with a possible D match to TRBD2 (5 bases). The CDR3 contains 13 residues. The V gene lost 5 bases and the J gene lost 2 bases, with 9 bases spanning the gap. CDR1 is MNHEY and CDR2 is SVGAGI in the germline V gene. The CDR3 nucleotides are TGTGCCAGCAGTAGAACTAGGCAAGAGACCCAGTACTTC. Translating gives CASSRTRQETQYF.

CDR3 protein: CASSFDAGSSYGYTF. CDR3 nucleotides: TGTGCCAGCAGCTTCGATGCCGGTAGCAGCTATGGCTACACCTTC. The chain carries TRBV7-2 and TRBJ1-2, with no clear D. Between the trimmed V and J ends, which lost 3 bases and 4 bases, there was a span of 15 bases. The V gene's germline CDR1 is SGHTA and CDR2 FQGNSA. The CDR3 length is 15 residues.

This sequence joins TRBV24-1 and TRBJ1-3; 7 bases map to TRBD1. Germline V CDR1 and CDR2: KGHDR, SFDVKD. V dropped 3 bases and J dropped 0; count of bases not matched to a gene: 7. This CDR3 is built from 17 residues. CDR3 loop: CATSDHTGTDSGNTIYF. In nucleotides, the CDR3 is TGTGCCACCAGTGATCACACCGGGACAGACTCTGGAAACACCATATATTTT.

The chain has TRBV12-3 or TRBV12-4 and TRBJ1-1; D may be TRBD1 (5 bases). V lost 6 bases to trimming and J lost 5 bases, with 13 bases between them. This CDR3 has 13 residues. CDR3 protein: CASRPGGRTEAFF. CDR3 bases: TGTGCCAGCAGACCCGGGGGACGGACTGAAGCTTTCTTT.

This chain joins TRBV29-1 and TRBJ1-1; D unresolved. Germline V gives CDR1 SQVTM, CDR2 ANQGSEA. The CDR3 has 12 amino acids. V gave up 5 bases and J gave up 5 bases, with 12 bases separating them. The chain's CDR3 is CSVLDSRTEAFF. CDR3 in DNA: TGCAGCGTTTTGGACTCTAGGACTGAAGCTTTCTTT.

The V call is TRBV20-1, the J call TRBJ2-5; 7 nucleotides align to TRBD1. The ends lost 3 bases at V and 4 bases at J; junction bases unmatched: 8. The CDR3 runs to 14 residues. Germline assignment: CDR1 DFQATT and CDR2 SNEGSKA (reference sequence). The CDR3: CSARETGRRETQYF. The CDR3 region has the DNA TGCAGTGCTAGGGAGACAGGGCGGAGAGAGACCCAGTACTTC.

In its sample, this clonotype was seen once. The chain has TRBV27 and TRBJ2-5; 10 bases are a match to TRBD2. Per the germline V gene, CDR1 is MNHEY and CDR2 is SMNVEV (reference sequence). The CDR3 runs to 14 residues. The J segment lost 1 base and the V segment lost 10 bases, leaving 6 bases of the junction unmatched. CDR3 DNA sequence: TGTGCCACGTCTAGCGGGGGATCCCAAGAGACCCAGTACTTC. Amino acid sequence: CATSSGGSQETQYF.

The chain has TRBV28 and TRBJ1-1, with D perhaps TRBD1 (5 bases). The CDR3 is 14 amino acids. CDR1 MDHEN and CDR2 SYDVKM come from the germline V gene. V lost 7 bases and J 5 bases, leaving 17 bases between the germline ends. CDR3 DNA sequence: TGTGCCAGCAATCCGGGACCTATTAGGACTGAAGCTTTCTTT. Translating gives CASNPGPIRTEAFF.

This sequence joins TRBV6-1 and TRBJ2-7; 7 bases map to TRBD1. The germline V gene encodes CDR1 MNHNS and CDR2 SASEGT. V dropped 6 bases and J dropped 3; count of bases not matched to a gene: 11. CDR3 size: 15 residues. The CDR3 nucleotides are TGTGCCAGCAGCCCCGGGACAGTTATATACTACGAGCAGTACTTC. Translated: CASSPGTVIYYEQYF.